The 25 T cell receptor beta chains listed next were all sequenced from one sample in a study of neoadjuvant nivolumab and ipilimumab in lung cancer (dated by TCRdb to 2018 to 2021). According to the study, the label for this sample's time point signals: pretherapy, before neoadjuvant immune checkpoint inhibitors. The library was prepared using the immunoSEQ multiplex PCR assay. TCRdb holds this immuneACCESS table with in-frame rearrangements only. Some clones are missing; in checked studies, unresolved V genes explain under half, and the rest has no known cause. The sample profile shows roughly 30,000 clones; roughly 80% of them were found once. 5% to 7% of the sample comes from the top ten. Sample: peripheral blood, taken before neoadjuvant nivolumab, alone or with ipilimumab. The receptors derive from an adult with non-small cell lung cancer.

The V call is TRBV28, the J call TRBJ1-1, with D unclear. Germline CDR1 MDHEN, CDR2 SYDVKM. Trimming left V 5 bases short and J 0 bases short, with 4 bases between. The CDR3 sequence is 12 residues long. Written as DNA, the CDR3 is TGTGCCAGCAGTCCAATGAACACTGAAGCTTTCTTT. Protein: CASSPMNTEAFF.

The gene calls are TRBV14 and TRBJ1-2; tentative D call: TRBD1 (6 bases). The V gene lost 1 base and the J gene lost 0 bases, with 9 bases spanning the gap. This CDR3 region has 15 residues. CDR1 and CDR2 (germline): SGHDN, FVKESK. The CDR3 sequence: CASSQAEGANYGYTF. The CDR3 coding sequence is TGTGCCAGCAGCCAAGCGGAGGGGGCTAACTATGGCTACACCTTC.

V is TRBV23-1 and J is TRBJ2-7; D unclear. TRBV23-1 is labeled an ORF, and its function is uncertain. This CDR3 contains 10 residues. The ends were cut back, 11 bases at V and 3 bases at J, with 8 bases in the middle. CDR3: CAPQYYEQYF. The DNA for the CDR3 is TGCGCCCCCCAATACTACGAGCAGTACTTC.

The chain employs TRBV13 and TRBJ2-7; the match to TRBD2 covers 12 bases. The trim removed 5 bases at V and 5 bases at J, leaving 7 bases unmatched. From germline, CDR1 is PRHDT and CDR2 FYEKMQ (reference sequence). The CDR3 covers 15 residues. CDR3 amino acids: CASSPRTSGANEQYF. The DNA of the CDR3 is TGTGCCAGCAGCCCCCGGACTAGCGGGGCTAACGAGCAGTACTTC.

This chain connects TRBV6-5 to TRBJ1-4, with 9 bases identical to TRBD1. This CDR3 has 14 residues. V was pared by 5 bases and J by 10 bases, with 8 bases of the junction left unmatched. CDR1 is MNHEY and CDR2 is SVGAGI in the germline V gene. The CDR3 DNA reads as TGTGCCAGCAGTGCCCGGGACAGGGTTGGAAAACTGTTTTTT. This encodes CASSARDRVGKLFF.

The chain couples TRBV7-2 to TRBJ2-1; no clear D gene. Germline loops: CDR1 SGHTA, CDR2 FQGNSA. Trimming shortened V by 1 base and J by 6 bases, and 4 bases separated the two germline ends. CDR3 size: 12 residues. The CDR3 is CASSLDTNEQFF. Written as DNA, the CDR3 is TGTGCCAGCAGCTTAGATACCAATGAGCAGTTCTTC.

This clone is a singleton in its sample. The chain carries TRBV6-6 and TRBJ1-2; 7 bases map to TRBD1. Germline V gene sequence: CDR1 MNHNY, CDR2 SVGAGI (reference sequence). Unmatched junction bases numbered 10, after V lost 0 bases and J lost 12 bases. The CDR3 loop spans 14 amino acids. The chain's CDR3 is CASSYSNTQTGDTF. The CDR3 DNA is TGTGCCAGCAGTTACTCGAATACTCAAACAGGGGACACCTTC.

The CDR3 DNA follows: TGTGCCAGCAGCTTAGATGCACCCTACAATGAGCAGTTCTTC. Translation gives CASSLDAPYNEQFF. This chain joins TRBV7-6 and TRBJ2-1; D is unclear. Between the trimmed V and J ends, which lost 1 base and 2 bases, there was a span of 6 bases. Germline CDR1 and CDR2: SGHVS and FNYEAQ. This CDR3 is 14 amino acids long.

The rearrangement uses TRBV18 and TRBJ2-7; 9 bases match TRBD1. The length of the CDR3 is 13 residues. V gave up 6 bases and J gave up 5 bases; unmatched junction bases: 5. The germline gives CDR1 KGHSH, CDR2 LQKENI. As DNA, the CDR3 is TGTGCCAGCTCTCCCGGGACAGGGAACGAGCAGTACTTC. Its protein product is CASSPGTGNEQYF.

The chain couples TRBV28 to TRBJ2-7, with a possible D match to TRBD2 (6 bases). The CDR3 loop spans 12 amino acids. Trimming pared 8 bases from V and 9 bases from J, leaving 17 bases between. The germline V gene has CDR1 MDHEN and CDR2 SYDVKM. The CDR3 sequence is CASGSSGGAQYF. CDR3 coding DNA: TGTGCCAGCGGATCTTCGGGCGGGGCGCAGTACTTC.

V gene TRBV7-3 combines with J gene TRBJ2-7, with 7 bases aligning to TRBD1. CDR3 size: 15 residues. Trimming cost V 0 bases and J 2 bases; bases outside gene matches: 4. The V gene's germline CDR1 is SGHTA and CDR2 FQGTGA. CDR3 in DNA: TGTGCCAGCAGCTTAACAGGGGGCGACACCTACGAGCAGTACTTC. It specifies CASSLTGGDTYEQYF.

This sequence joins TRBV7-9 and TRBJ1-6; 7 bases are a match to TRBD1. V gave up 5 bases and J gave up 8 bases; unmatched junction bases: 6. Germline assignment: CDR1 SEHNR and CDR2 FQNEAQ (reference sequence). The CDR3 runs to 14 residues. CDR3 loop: CASSEQGRDSPLHF. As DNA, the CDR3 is TGTGCCAGCAGCGAACAGGGGCGGGATTCACCCCTCCACTTT.

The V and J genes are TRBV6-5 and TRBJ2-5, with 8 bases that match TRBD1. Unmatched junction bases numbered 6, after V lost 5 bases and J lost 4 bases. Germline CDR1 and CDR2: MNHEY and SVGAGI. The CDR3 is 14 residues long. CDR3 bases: TGTGCCAGCAGTCGGGACAGGCAAGGAGAGACCCAGTACTTC. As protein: CASSRDRQGETQYF.

The CDR3 DNA follows: TGTGCCAGCAGGGACAGTTACGAGCAGTACTTC. It is translated as CASRDSYEQYF. The chain joins TRBV2 to TRBJ2-7; a possible D gene is TRBD1 (6 bases). The CDR3 contains 11 residues. Germline CDR1 is SNHLY and CDR2 is FYNNEI. V lost 6 bases and J lost 4, with 7 bases in between. The entire variable domain, with the rest obtained from reference TRBV2 and TRBJ2-7, is as follows: EPEVTQTPSHQVTQMGQEVILRCVPISNHLYFYWYRQILGQKVEFLVSFYNNEISEKSEIFDDQFSVERPDGSNFTLKIRSTKLEDSAMYFCASRDSYEQYFGPGTRLTVT.

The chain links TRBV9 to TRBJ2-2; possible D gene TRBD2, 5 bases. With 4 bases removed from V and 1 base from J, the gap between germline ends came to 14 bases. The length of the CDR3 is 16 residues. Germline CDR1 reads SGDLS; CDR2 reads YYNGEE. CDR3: CASSSFPGMNTGELFF. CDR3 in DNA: TGTGCCAGCAGCTCCTTTCCGGGGATGAACACCGGGGAGCTGTTTTTT. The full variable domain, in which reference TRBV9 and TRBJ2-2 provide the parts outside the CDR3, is DSGVTQTPKHLITATGQRVTLRCSPRSGDLSVYWYQQSLDQGLQFLIQYYNGEERAKGNILERFSAQQFPDLHSELNLSSLELGDSALYFCASSSFPGMNTGELFFGEGSRLTVL.

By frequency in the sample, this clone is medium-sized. CDR3 in DNA: TGTGCCAGCAGCTTCCAGGGGCAGCCCCAGCATTTT. Its translation: CASSFQGQPQHF. The chain links TRBV5-8 to TRBJ1-5, with D tentatively TRBD1 (6 bases). CDR1 and CDR2 (germline): SGHTS, YDEGEE. V was shortened by 2 bases and J by 7 bases, with 7 bases between the two germline ends. The CDR3 is 12 residues long.

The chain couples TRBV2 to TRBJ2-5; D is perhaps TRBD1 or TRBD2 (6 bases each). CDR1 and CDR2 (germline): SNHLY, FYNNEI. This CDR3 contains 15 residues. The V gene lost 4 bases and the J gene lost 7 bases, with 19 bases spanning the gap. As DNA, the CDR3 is TGTGCCAGCAGTGCTTCGGGGGCCCGGCGGGGGACCCAGTACTTC. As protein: CASSASGARRGTQYF.

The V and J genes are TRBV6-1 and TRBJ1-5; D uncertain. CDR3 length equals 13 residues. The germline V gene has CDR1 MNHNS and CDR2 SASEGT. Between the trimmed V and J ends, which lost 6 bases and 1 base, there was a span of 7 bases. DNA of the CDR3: TGTGCCAGCAGGGACGCGAGCAATCAGCCCCAGCATTTT. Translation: CASRDASNQPQHF.

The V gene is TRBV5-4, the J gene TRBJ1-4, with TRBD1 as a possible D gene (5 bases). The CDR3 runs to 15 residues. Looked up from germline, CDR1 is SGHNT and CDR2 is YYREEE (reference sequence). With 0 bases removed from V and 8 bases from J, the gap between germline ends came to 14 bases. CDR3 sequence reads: CASSLAGTGGEKLFF. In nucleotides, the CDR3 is TGTGCCAGCAGCTTGGCGGGGACTGGAGGGGAAAAACTGTTTTTT.

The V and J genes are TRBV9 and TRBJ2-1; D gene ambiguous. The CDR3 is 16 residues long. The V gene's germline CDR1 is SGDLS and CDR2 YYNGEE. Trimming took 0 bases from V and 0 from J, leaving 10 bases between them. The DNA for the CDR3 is TGTGCCAGCAGCGTAGTTGGCCGCGTCTCCTACAATGAGCAGTTCTTC. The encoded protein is CASSVVGRVSYNEQFF. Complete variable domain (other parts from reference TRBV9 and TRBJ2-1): DSGVTQTPKHLITATGQRVTLRCSPRSGDLSVYWYQQSLDQGLQFLIQYYNGEERAKGNILERFSAQQFPDLHSELNLSSLELGDSALYFCASSVVGRVSYNEQFFGPGTRLTVL.

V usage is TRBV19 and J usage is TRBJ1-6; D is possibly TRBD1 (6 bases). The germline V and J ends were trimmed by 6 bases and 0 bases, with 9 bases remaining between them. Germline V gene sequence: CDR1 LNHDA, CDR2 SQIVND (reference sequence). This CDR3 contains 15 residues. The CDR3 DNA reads TGTGCCAGTAGAGAACAGGGCTCCTATAATTCACCCCTCCACTTT. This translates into CASREQGSYNSPLHF.

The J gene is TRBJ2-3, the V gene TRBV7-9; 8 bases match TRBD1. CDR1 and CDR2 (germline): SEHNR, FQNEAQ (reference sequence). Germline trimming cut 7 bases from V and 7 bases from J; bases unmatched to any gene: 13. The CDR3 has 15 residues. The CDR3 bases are TGTGCCAGCACCCTTTCAGGGGGACAGGTTTATACGCAGTATTTT. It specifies CASTLSGGQVYTQYF. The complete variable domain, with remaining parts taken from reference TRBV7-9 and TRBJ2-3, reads DTGVSQNPRHKITKRGQNVTFRCDPISEHNRLYWYRQTLGQGPEFLTYFQNEAQLEKSRLLSDRFSAERPKGSFSTLEIQRTEQGDSAMYLCASTLSGGQVYTQYFGPGTRLTVL.

CDR3 region: CASSGVPGELFF. DNA for the CDR3: TGCGCCAGCAGCGGGGTACCGGGGGAGCTGTTTTTT. The chain joins TRBV5-1 to TRBJ2-2; D is undetermined. Germline loops: CDR1 SGHRS, CDR2 YFSETQ. The CDR3 consists of 12 residues. V was pared by 4 bases and J by 8 bases, with 9 bases between.

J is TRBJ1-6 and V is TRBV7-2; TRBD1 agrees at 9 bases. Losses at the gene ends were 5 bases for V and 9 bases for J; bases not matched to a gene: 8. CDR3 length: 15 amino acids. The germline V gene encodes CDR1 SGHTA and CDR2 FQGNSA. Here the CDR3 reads CASSPQGARGSPLHF. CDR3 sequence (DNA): TGTGCCAGCAGCCCACAGGGGGCGAGGGGTTCACCCCTCCACTTT.

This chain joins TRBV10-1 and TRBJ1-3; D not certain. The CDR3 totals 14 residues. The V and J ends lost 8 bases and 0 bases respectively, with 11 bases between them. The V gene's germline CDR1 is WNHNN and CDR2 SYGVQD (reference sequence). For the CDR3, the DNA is TGCGCCAGCCCGCTGCTCCTCTCTGGAAACACCATATATTTT. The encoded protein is CASPLLLSGNTIYF.